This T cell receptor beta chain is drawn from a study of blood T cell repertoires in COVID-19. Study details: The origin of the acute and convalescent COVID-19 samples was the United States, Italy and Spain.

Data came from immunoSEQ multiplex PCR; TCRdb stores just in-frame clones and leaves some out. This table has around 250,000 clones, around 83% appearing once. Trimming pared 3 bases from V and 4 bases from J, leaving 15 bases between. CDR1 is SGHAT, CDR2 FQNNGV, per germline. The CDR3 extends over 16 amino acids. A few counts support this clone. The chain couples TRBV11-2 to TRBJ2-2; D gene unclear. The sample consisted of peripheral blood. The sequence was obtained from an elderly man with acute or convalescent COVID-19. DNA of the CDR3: TGTGCCAGCAGCTTCCGCAGGCCAGGTCGCACCGGGGAGCTGTTTTTT. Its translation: CASSFRRPGRTGELFF.